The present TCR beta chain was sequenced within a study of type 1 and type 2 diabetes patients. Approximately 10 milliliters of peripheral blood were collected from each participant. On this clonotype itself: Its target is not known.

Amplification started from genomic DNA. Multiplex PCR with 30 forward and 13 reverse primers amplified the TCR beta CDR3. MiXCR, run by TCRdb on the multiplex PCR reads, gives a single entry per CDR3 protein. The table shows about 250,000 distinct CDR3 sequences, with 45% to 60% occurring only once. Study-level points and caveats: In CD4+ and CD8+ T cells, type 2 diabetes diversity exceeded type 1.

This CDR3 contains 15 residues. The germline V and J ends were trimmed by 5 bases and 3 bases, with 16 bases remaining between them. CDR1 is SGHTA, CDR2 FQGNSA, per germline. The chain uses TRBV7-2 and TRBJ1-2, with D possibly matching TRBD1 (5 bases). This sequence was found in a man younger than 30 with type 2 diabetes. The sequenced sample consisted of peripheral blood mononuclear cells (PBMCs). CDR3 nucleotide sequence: TGTGCCAGCAGCCAAGGTAATGCGGGGGACTATGGCTACACCTTC. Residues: CASSQGNAGDYGYTF. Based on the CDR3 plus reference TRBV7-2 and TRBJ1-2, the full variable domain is GAGVSQSPSNKVTEKGKDVELRCDPISGHTALYWYRQSLGQGLEFLIYFQGNSAPDKSGLPSDRFSAERTGGSVSTLTIQRTQQEDSAVYLCASSQGNAGDYGYTFGSGTRLTVV.